One sample yielded the 20 T cell receptor beta chains listed below, sequenced in a study of T cells in narcolepsy. TCRdb's copy holds only in-frame clones and misses some; the assay was immunoSEQ multiplex PCR. The repertoire holds about 34,000 clones, with 80% to 85% as singletons. Sequenced material: CD45RA- memory CD4+ T cells from PBMCs. Source of these receptors: a human donor with narcolepsy.

The chain recombines TRBV7-9 with TRBJ2-3; tentatively, D is TRBD1 (5 bases). Trimming shortened V by 3 bases and J by 0 bases, and 7 bases separated the two germline ends. From germline, CDR1 is SEHNR and CDR2 FQNEAQ (reference sequence). CDR3 length: 14 amino acids. The CDR3 sequence is CASSFRQSTDTQYF. The CDR3 coding sequence is TGTGCCAGCAGCTTCCGACAGAGCACAGATACGCAGTATTTT.

The chain links TRBV11-1 to TRBJ1-1; no clear D gene. CDR1 and CDR2 from the germline V gene are SGHAT and FQDESV (reference sequence). Trimming removed 3 bases at V and 2 bases at J, with 7 bases between. This CDR3 contains 13 residues. In DNA form, the CDR3 reads TGTGCCAGCAGCTTGGGAGTAAACACTGAAGCTTTCTTT. It translates to CASSLGVNTEAFF.

The chain combines TRBV25-1 with TRBJ1-1; no definite D call. Germline V gives CDR1 MGHDK, CDR2 SYGVNS. This CDR3 region has 14 residues. V lost 6 bases and J 5 bases, leaving 16 bases between the germline ends. The CDR3: CASRSPGARTEAFF. CDR3 DNA: TGTGCCAGCAGGAGCCCGGGCGCGAGGACTGAAGCTTTCTTT.

This chain joins TRBV27 and TRBJ2-2; 9 nucleotides agree with TRBD2. The ends lost 6 bases at V and 7 bases at J; junction bases unmatched: 15. The CDR3 has 17 amino acids. The germline V gene encodes CDR1 MNHEY and CDR2 SMNVEV (reference sequence). The CDR3: CASSSLGGSGSFGELFF. CDR3 DNA: TGTGCCAGCAGCTCCCTTGGGGGTAGCGGGAGTTTCGGGGAGCTGTTTTTT.

The chain joins TRBV7-8 to TRBJ1-1; no definite D call. V lost 5 bases to trimming and J lost 5 bases, with 12 bases between them. This CDR3 contains 13 residues. The germline V gene encodes CDR1 SGHVS and CDR2 FQNEAQ. CDR3 DNA sequence: TGTGCCAGCAGCCGGACGCGGGAGACTGAAGCTTTCTTT. Amino acid sequence: CASSRTRETEAFF.

This clone has a handful of counts. The chain links TRBV5-1 to TRBJ2-1, with D perhaps matching TRBD1 or TRBD2 (6 bases each). This CDR3 has 12 amino acids. The V gene's germline CDR1 is SGHRS and CDR2 YFSETQ. Trimming stripped 6 bases from V and 8 bases from J, with 12 bases between. The CDR3 DNA sequence: TGCGCCAGCACCTCAAGGGGGGATGAGCAGTTCTTC. This gives the protein CASTSRGDEQFF.

V gene TRBV5-8 combines with J gene TRBJ1-1; 9 bases line up with TRBD1. Germline-derived CDR1 and CDR2 are SGHTS and YDEGEE. This CDR3 comprises 14 residues. The junction had 9 bases not matched to a gene; V was cut back by 4 bases and J by 8 bases. This chain's CDR3 is CASSPLSTGGEAFF. In DNA, the CDR3 is TGTGCCAGCAGCCCCCTATCAACAGGGGGCGAAGCTTTCTTT.

J is TRBJ1-4 and V is TRBV7-2; D gene unclear. Trimming pared 5 bases from V and 8 bases from J, leaving 12 bases between. The CDR3 extends over 13 amino acids. The germline CDR1 and CDR2 sequences are SGHTA and FQGNSA. The CDR3 loop reads CASSPYLLEKLFF. CDR3 DNA sequence: TGTGCCAGCAGCCCGTATTTGTTGGAAAAACTGTTTTTT.

The V call is TRBV5-4, the J call TRBJ2-3; no reliable D call. This CDR3 has 12 amino acids. The V gene lost 2 bases and the J gene lost 4 bases, with 5 bases spanning the gap. From germline, CDR1 is SGHNT and CDR2 YYREEE (reference sequence). The CDR3 region is CASSFTPDTQYF. As DNA, the CDR3 is TGTGCCAGCAGCTTTACACCAGATACGCAGTATTTT.

The CDR3 sequence: CASSPRGQGNTGELFF. The DNA of the CDR3 is TGTGCCAGCAGCCCGAGGGGACAGGGGAACACCGGGGAGCTGTTTTTT. V and J are TRBV7-2 and TRBJ2-2; 9 nucleotides align to TRBD1. CDR1 is SGHTA and CDR2 is FQGNSA in the germline V gene. V shed 5 bases, J shed 1 base, and the junction held 5 bases outside the gene matches. The CDR3 sequence is 16 residues long.

This chain links TRBV5-1 with TRBJ2-5, with D hard to call. Matching the DNA end better, TRBJ2-7 makes the J call doubtful. The CDR3 contains 16 residues. Germline V gene sequence: CDR1 SGHRS, CDR2 YFSETQ. The CDR3: CASSLNELRRTYEQYF. For the CDR3, the DNA is TGCGCCAGCAGCTTAAACGAACTTCGGCGGACCTACGAGCAGTACTTC.

This chain links TRBV18 with TRBJ2-5; 9 bases align to TRBD1. CDR1 KGHSH and CDR2 LQKENI come from the germline V gene. The CDR3 runs 16 residues. Trimming cost V 5 bases and J 2 bases; bases outside gene matches: 9. The CDR3 DNA reads TGTGCCAGCTCAAGATCGTTGGGACAGGGACAAGAGACCCAGTACTTC. This codes for CASSRSLGQGQETQYF.

This clone was counted only a few times. The rearrangement links TRBV19 to TRBJ2-3; 10 nucleotides line up with TRBD2. CDR3 length: 19 amino acids. J lost 5 bases, V lost 0 bases, and 14 bases had no gene match. The germline CDR1 and CDR2 sequences are LNHDA and SQIVND (reference sequence). The chain's CDR3 is CASSIDLRGLAGGRDTQYF. CDR3 coding DNA: TGTGCCAGTAGTATAGATCTAAGGGGCTTAGCGGGGGGCCGAGATACGCAGTATTTT. Variable domain in full (rest from reference TRBV19 and TRBJ2-3): DGGITQSPKYLFRKEGQNVTLSCEQNLNHDAMYWYRQDPGQGLRLIYYSQIVNDFQKGDIAEGYSVSREKKESFPLTVTSAQKNPTAFYLCASSIDLRGLAGGRDTQYFGPGTRLTVL.

This chain uses TRBV4-1 with TRBJ1-4; D unresolved. Deletions cut 1 base from V and 4 bases from J, with 4 bases between. Germline CDR1 MGHRA, CDR2 YSYEKL. The CDR3 consists of 13 residues. The CDR3 DNA sequence: TGCGCCAGCAGCCAAGTTGGTAATGAAAAACTGTTTTTT. Protein sequence: CASSQVGNEKLFF.

The rearrangement uses TRBV7-9 and TRBJ2-1; TRBD1 matches at 8 bases. Unmatched junction bases numbered 17, after V lost 5 bases and J lost 8 bases. CDR1 and CDR2 (germline): SEHNR, FQNEAQ (reference sequence). This CDR3 region has 17 residues. For the CDR3, the DNA is TGTGCCAGCAGCCTGGGGACAGGTTCCCTTCTTATGGATGAGCAGTTCTTC. It translates to CASSLGTGSLLMDEQFF.

The V and J genes are TRBV7-8 and TRBJ1-3, with D unclear. This CDR3 has 14 amino acids. Trimming took 0 bases from V and 4 from J, leaving 7 bases between them. Germline V gene lookup returns CDR1 SGHVS and CDR2 FQNEAQ. The CDR3 spells CASSLAGVGNTIYF. In DNA, the CDR3 is TGTGCCAGCAGCTTAGCTGGGGTCGGAAACACCATATATTTT. Full variable domain (missing parts from reference TRBV7-8 and TRBJ1-3): GAGVSQSPRYKVAKRGQDVALRCDPISGHVSLFWYQQALGQGPEFLTYFQNEAQLDKSGLPSDRFFAERPEGSVSTLKIQRTQQEDSAVYLCASSLAGVGNTIYFGEGSWLTVV.

The table lists this clone with a count of one. J is TRBJ2-2 and V is TRBV7-3, with D maybe TRBD2 (6 bases). This CDR3 contains 17 residues. Germline-derived CDR1 and CDR2 are SGHTA and FQGTGA. V was clipped by 1 base and J by 2 bases, with 14 bases between them. The CDR3 loop is CASSLSTRGVNTGELFF. CDR3 bases: TGTGCCAGCAGCTTAAGTACCCGCGGGGTTAACACCGGGGAGCTGTTTTTT.

V gene TRBV29-1 combines with J gene TRBJ2-4, with no clear D. Germline V CDR1 and CDR2: SQVTM, ANQGSEA. Trimming cost V 6 bases and J 1 base, with 13 bases left between them. This CDR3 region has 14 residues. DNA of the CDR3: TGCAGCGTCTCAAAACCTGAGGCCAAAAACATTCAGTACTTC. Its protein is CSVSKPEAKNIQYF.

The rearrangement uses TRBV30 and TRBJ2-2; D is uncertain. The CDR3 has 13 amino acids. The ends were cut back, 1 base at V and 1 base at J, with 4 bases in the middle. CDR1 is GTSNPN, CDR2 SVGIG, per germline (reference sequence). CDR3 residues: CAWSARNTGELFF. CDR3 sequence (DNA): TGTGCCTGGAGTGCAAGGAACACCGGGGAGCTGTTTTTT.

V gene TRBV5-6 combines with J gene TRBJ2-1, with D possibly being TRBD1 (5 bases). There are 15 residues in the CDR3. Germline CDR1 is SGHDT and CDR2 is YYEEEE. The V gene lost 2 bases and the J gene lost 1 base, with 10 bases spanning the gap. The CDR3 DNA reads as TGTGCCAGCAGCTTTTGGCAGGGATCCTACAATGAGCAGTTCTTC. Translated, it gives CASSFWQGSYNEQFF.